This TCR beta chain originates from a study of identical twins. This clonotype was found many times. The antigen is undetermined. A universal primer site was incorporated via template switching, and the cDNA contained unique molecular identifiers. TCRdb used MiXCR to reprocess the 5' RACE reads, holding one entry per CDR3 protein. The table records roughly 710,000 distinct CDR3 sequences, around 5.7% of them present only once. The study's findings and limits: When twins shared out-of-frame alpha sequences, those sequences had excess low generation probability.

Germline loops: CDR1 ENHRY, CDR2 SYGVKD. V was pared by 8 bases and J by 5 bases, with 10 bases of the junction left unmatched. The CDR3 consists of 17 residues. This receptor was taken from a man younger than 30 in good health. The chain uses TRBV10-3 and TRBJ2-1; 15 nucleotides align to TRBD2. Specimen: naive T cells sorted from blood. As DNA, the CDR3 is TGTGCCATCGGCCCCGGGACTAGCGGGAGGACGAACAATGAGCAGTTCTTC. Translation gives CAIGPGTSGRTNNEQFF.